This T cell receptor beta chain was found in a study of blood T cell repertoires in COVID-19. TCRdb's table, derived via immunoSEQ multiplex PCR, lists solely in-frame clones and lacks some. The profile shows about 180,000 clones, approximately 85% of them singletons. Looked up from germline, CDR1 is SGHRS and CDR2 is YFSETQ. The V and J ends lost 0 bases and 7 bases respectively, with 23 bases between them. The CDR3 covers 18 residues. This receptor was identified in a woman aged 80 or over with acute or convalescent COVID-19. The sample comprised peripheral blood. The V gene is TRBV5-1, the J gene TRBJ2-1, with D possibly being TRBD2 (6 bases). This CDR3 reads CASSLASRDSSLRNEQFF. DNA for the CDR3: TGCGCCAGCAGCTTGGCCAGTCGGGACTCGTCGCTGAGGAATGAGCAGTTCTTC.